The source of this T cell receptor (beta chain) is a study of blood T cell repertoires in COVID-19. Study as a whole: Samples of COVID-19 (acute and convalescent) were obtained from the United States, Italy and Spain. Sample material is recorded as cDNA or gDNA derived from T cells, B-cell-depleted T cells, or PBMCs.

Original methodology: Estimates of nucleated cell counts were drawn from the amplification of reference gene primers. Clones were sequenced by immunoSEQ multiplex PCR, and TCRdb holds only the in-frame ones, with some missing. That table furnishes V, J and clone size, whereas the DNA furnished D and trimming. This table has around 290,000 clones, approximately 90% appearing once. The length of the CDR3 is 13 residues. V lost 2 bases and J 5 bases, leaving 7 bases between the germline ends. Germline V gives CDR1 MGHRA, CDR2 YSYEKL. Seattle enrolled patients during active infection and tracked them longitudinally.

The chain has TRBV4-1 and TRBJ1-5; D gene unclear. Sequencing was carried out using peripheral blood. The receptor was derived from a woman in her twenties or thirties with COVID-19, enrolled during active disease. CDR3 in DNA: TGCGCCAGCAGCCAACAGGATCATCAGCCCCAGCATTTT. Translating gives CASSQQDHQPQHF.